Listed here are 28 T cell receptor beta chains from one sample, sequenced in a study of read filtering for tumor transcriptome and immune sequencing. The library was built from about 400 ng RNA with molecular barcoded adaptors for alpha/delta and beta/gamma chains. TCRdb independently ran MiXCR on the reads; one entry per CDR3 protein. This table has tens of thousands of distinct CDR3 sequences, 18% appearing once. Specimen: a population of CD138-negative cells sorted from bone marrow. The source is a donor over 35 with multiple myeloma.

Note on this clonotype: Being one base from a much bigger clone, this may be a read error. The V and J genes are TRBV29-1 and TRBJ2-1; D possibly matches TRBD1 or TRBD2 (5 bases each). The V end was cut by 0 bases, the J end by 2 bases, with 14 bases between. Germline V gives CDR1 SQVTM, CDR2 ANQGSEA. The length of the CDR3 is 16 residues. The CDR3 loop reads CSVEEVGVGAYNEQFF. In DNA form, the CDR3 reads TGCAGCGTTGAAGAAGTGGGTGTGGGGGCCTACAATGAGCAGTTCTTC.

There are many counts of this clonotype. The CDR3 region is CATHLTGSSYNEQFF. As DNA, the CDR3 is TGCGCCACCCACCTGACGGGGAGCTCCTACAATGAGCAGTTCTTC. The chain combines TRBV5-1 with TRBJ2-1; tentative D call: TRBD2 (5 bases). There are 15 residues in the CDR3. Germline lookup yields CDR1 SGHRS and CDR2 YFSETQ. The V end was cut by 9 bases, the J end by 0 bases, with 16 bases between.

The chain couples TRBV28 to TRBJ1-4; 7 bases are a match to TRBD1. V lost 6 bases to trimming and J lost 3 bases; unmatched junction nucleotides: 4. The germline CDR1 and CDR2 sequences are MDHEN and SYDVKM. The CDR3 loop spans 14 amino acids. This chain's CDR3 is CASRSGTANEKLFF. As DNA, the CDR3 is TGTGCCAGCAGATCCGGGACAGCTAATGAAAAACTGTTTTTT. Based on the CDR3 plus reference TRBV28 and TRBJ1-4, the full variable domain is DVKVTQSSRYLVKRTGEKVFLECVQDMDHENMFWYRQDPGLGLRLIYFSYDVKMKEKGDIPEGYSVSREKKERFSLILESASTNQTSMYLCASRSGTANEKLFFGSGTQLSVL.

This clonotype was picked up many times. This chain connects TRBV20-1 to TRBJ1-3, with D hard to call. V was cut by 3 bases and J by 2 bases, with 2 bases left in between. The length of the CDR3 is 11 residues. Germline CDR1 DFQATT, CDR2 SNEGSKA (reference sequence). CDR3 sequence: CSARAGNTIYF. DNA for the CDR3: TGCAGTGCTAGGGCTGGAAACACCATATATTTT.

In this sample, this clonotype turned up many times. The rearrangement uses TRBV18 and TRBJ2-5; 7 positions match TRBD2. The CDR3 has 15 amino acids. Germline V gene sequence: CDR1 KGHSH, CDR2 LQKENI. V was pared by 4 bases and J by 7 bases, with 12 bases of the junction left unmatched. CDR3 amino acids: CASSQFGNWEGTQYF. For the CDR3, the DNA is TGTGCCAGCTCACAATTTGGCAACTGGGAGGGGACCCAGTACTTC.

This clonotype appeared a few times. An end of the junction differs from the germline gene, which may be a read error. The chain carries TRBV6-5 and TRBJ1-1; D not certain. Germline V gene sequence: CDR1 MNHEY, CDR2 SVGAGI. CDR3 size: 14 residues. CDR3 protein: CASSYVGRNAEAFF. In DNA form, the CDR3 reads TGTGCCAGCAGTTATGTCGGGAGGAACGCTGAAGCTTTCTTT.

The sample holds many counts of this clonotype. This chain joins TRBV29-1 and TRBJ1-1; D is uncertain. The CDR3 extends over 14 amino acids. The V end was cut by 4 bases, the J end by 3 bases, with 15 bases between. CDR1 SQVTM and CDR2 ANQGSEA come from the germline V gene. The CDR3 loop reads CSVVWSDLDTEAFF. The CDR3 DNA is TGCAGCGTTGTGTGGTCAGATTTGGACACTGAAGCTTTCTTT. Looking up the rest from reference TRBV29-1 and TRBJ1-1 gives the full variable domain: SAVISQKPSRDICQRGTSLTIQCQVDSQVTMMFWYRQQPGQSLTLIATANQGSEATYESGFVIDKFPISRPNLTFSTLTVSNMSPEDSSIYLCSVVWSDLDTEAFFGQGTRLTVV.

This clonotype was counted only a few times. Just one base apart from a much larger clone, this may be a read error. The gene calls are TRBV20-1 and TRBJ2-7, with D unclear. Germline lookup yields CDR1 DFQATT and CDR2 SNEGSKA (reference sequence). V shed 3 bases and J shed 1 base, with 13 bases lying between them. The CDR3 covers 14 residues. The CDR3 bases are TGCAGTGCTAGCGTAAGGGCGGCATCCTACGAGCAGTACTTC. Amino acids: CSASVRAASYEQYF.

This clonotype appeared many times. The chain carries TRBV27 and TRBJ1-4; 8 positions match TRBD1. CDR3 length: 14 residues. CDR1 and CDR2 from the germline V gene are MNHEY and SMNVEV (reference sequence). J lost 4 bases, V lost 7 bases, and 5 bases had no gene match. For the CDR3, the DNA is TGTGCCAGCAACCAACAGGGGGGTAATGAAAAACTGTTTTTT. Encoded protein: CASNQQGGNEKLFF. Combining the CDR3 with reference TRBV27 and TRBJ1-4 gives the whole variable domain EAQVTQNPRYLITVTGKKLTVTCSQNMNHEYMSWYRQDPGLGLRQIYYSMNVEVTDKGDVPEGYKVSRKEKRNFPLILESPSPNQTSLYFCASNQQGGNEKLFFGSGTQLSVL.

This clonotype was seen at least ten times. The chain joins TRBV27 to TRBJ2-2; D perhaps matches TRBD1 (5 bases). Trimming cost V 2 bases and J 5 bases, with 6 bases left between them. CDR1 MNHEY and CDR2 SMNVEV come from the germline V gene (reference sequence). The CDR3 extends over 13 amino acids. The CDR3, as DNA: TGTGCCAGCAGTTTAAGACAGACCGGGGAGCTGTTTTTT. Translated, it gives CASSLRQTGELFF.

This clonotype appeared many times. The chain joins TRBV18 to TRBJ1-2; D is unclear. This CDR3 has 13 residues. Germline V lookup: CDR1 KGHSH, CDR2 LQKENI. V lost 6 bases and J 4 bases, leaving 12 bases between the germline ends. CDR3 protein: CASSQDGLYGYTF. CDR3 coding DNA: TGTGCCAGCTCGCAGGACGGACTCTATGGCTACACCTTC.

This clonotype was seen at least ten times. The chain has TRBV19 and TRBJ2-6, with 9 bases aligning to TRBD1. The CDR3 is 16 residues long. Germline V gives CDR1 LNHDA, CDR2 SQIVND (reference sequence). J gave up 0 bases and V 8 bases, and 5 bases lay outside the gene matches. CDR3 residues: CASCDRGASGANVLTF. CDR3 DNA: TGTGCCAGTTGCGACAGGGGGGCCTCTGGGGCCAACGTCCTGACTTTC.

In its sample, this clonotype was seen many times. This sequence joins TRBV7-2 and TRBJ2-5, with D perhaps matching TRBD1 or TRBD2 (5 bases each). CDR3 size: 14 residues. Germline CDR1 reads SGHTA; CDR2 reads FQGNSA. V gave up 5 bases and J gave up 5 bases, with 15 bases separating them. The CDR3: CASSLSGTGETQYF. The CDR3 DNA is TGTGCCAGCAGCCTGTCCGGGACGGGTGAGACCCAGTACTTC.

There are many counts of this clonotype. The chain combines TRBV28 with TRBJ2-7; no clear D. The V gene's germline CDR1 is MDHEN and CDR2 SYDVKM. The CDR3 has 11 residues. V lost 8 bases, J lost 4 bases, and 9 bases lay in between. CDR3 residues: CASRESYEQYF. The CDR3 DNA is TGTGCCAGCCGCGAGAGTTACGAGCAGTACTTC. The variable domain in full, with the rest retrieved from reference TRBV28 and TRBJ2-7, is DVKVTQSSRYLVKRTGEKVFLECVQDMDHENMFWYRQDPGLGLRLIYFSYDVKMKEKGDIPEGYSVSREKKERFSLILESASTNQTSMYLCASRESYEQYFGPGTRLTVT.

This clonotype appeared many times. This CDR3 is CASSLGTGGGEQYF. CDR3 in DNA: TGCGCCAGCAGCTTGGGGACAGGCGGGGGCGAGCAGTACTTC. The chain is built from TRBV5-1 and TRBJ2-7; D tentatively reads TRBD1 or TRBD2 (7 bases each). V shed 0 bases and J shed 6 bases, with 13 bases lying between them. The CDR3 covers 14 residues. Germline V gene data show CDR1 as SGHRS and CDR2 as YFSETQ.

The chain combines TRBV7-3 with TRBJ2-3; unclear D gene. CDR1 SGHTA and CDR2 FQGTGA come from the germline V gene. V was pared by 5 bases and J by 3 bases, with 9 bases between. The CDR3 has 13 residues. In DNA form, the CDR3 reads TGTGCCAGCAGCCTTAACCCTACAGATACGCAGTATTTT. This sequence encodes CASSLNPTDTQYF.

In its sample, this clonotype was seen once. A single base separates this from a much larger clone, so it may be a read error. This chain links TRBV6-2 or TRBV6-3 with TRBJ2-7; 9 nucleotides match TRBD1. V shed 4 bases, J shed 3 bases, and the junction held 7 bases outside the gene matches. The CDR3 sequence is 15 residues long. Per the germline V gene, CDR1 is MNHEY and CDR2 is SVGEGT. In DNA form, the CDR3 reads TGTGCCAGCAGTTCCCGACAGGGGGAGCTCTACGAGCAGTACTTC. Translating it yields CASSSRQGELYEQYF.

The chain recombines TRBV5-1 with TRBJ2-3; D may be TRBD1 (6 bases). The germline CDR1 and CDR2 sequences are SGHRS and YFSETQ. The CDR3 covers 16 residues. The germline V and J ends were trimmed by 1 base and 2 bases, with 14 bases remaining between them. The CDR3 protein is CASSLPRDINTDTQYF. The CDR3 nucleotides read TGCGCCAGCAGCTTGCCCCGGGACATAAACACAGATACGCAGTATTTT.

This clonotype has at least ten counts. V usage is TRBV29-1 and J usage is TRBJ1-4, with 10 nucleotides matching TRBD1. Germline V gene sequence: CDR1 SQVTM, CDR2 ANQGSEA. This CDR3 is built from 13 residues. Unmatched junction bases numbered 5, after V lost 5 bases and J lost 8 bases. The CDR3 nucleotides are TGCAGCGTTCTGACAGGGGGCGCAGAAAAACTGTTTTTT. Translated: CSVLTGGAEKLFF.

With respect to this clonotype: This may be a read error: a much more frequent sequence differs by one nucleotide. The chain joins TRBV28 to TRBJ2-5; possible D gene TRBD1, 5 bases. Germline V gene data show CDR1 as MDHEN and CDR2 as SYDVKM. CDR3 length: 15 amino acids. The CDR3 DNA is TGTGGCAGCAGTGAGATTAGGCAGGGCCAAGAGACCCAGTACTTC. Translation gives CGSSEIRQGQETQYF. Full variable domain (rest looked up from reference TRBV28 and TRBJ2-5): DVKVTQSSRYLVKRTGEKVFLECVQDMDHENMFWYRQDPGLGLRLIYFSYDVKMKEKGDIPEGYSVSREKKERFSLILESASTNQTSMYLCGSSEIRQGQETQYFGPGTRLLVL.

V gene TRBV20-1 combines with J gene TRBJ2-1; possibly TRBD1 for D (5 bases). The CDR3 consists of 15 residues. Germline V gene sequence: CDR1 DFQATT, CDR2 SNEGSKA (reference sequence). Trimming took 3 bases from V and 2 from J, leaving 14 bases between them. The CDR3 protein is CSASDQQVTYNEQFF. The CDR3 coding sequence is TGCAGTGCTAGTGATCAACAGGTGACCTACAATGAGCAGTTCTTC.

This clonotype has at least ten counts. CDR3 DNA sequence: TGTGCCAGCAGCCCCCCTCCAGGGGTACGTGGCTACACCTTC. It translates to CASSPPPGVRGYTF. The chain employs TRBV7-9 and TRBJ1-2; maybe TRBD1 (6 bases). V was shortened by 5 bases and J by 7 bases, with 17 bases between the two germline ends. This CDR3 spans 14 amino acids. The germline gives CDR1 SEHNR, CDR2 FQNEAQ (reference sequence). Using reference TRBV7-9 and TRBJ1-2 for the parts outside the CDR3, the full variable domain is DTGVSQNPRHKITKRGQNVTFRCDPISEHNRLYWYRQTLGQGPEFLTYFQNEAQLEKSRLLSDRFSAERPKGSFSTLEIQRTEQGDSAMYLCASSPPPGVRGYTFGSGTRLTVV.

The CDR3 DNA follows: TGCAGTGCCCACAGCCCCCCAGCGGGAGTAGGGAATGAGCAGTTCTTC. Translating it yields CSAHSPPAGVGNEQFF. The chain uses TRBV20-1 and TRBJ2-1, with 8 nucleotides matching TRBD2. After removal of 6 bases from V and 7 bases from J, the junction contained 17 bases not matched to a gene. Germline CDR1 DFQATT, CDR2 SNEGSKA (reference sequence). CDR3 size: 16 residues.

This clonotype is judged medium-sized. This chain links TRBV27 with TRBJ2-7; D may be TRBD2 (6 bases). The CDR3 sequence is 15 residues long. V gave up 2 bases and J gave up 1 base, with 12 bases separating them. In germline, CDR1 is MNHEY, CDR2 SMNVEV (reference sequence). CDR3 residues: CASSLTPGLSYEQYF. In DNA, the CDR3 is TGTGCCAGCAGTTTAACCCCGGGACTTTCCTACGAGCAGTACTTC.

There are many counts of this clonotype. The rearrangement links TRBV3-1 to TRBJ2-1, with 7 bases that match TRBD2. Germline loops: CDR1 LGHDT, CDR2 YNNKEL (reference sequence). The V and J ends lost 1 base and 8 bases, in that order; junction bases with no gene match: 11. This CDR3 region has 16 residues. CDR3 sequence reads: CASSQVLAPPNDEQFF. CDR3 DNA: TGTGCCAGCAGCCAAGTACTAGCGCCCCCCAATGATGAGCAGTTCTTC.

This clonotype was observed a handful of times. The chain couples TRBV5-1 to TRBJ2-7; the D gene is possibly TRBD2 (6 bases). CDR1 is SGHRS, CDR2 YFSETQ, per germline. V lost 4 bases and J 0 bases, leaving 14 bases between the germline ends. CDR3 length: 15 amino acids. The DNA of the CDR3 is TGCGCCAGCAGCCTCTTGGGGGGATACTCCTACGAGCAGTACTTC. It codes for CASSLLGGYSYEQYF.

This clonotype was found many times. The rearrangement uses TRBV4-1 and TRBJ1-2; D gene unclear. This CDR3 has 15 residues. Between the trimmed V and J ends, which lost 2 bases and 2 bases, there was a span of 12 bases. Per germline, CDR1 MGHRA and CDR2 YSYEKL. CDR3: CASSQRHAGNYGYTF. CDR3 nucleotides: TGCGCCAGCAGCCAACGCCACGCGGGGAACTATGGCTACACCTTC.

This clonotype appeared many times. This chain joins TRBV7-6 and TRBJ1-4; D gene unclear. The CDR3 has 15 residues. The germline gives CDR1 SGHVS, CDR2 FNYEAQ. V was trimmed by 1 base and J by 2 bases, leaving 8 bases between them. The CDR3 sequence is CASSLVPATNEKLFF. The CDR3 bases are TGTGCCAGCAGCTTAGTTCCGGCGACTAATGAAAAACTGTTTTTT.